Listed here is a single TCR beta chain. Germline V gives CDR1 KGHSH, CDR2 LQKENI. This CDR3 has 16 residues. Trimming shortened V by 2 bases and J by 0 bases, and 10 bases separated the two germline ends. The data stem from a study of blood T cell repertoires in COVID-19. Researchers sorted participants into cohorts using their self-reported clinical history. The method was immunoSEQ multiplex PCR; TCRdb's version includes in-frame clones alone and lacks a portion of them. The data contain around 500,000 clones, roughly 90% of them seen just once; the ten biggest clones take up 1.5% to 2%. The receptor was isolated from a woman aged 40 to 49 who had recovered from COVID-19. The specimen sequenced was PBMCs or T cells enriched from blood (not recorded which). The rearrangement links TRBV18 to TRBJ2-2, with D possibly being TRBD1 (6 bases). The CDR3: CASSPNSGANTGELFF. For the CDR3, the DNA is TGTGCCAGCTCACCAAATTCAGGGGCGAACACCGGGGAGCTGTTTTTT.